The 23 T cell receptor beta chains given below trace back to one sample, sequenced in a study of blood T cell repertoires in COVID-19. The protocol was immunoSEQ multiplex PCR, while the TCRdb copy is restricted to in-frame clones and leaves out a portion. The profile covers over 200,000 clones, with 84% appearing a single time and roughly 20% taken by the ten largest. Source material: peripheral blood. All receptors derive from a woman older than 75 with active or convalescent COVID-19.

This chain links TRBV5-1 with TRBJ2-2; D perhaps matches TRBD2 (5 bases). The V end was cut by 4 bases, the J end by 4 bases, with 14 bases between. Germline assignment: CDR1 SGHRS and CDR2 YFSETQ. The CDR3 is 15 amino acids. CDR3 residues: CASSLQTGSTGELFF. As DNA, the CDR3 is TGCGCCAGCAGCCTCCAGACTGGGAGCACCGGGGAGCTGTTTTTT.

The rearrangement joins TRBV5-1 to TRBJ2-7; 8 bases are shared with TRBD1. Germline-derived CDR1 and CDR2 are SGHRS and YFSETQ. The CDR3 runs to 14 residues. J gave up 4 bases and V 1 base, and 4 bases lay outside the gene matches. CDR3 region: CASSLTGGRYEQYF. The CDR3 DNA reads as TGCGCCAGCAGCTTGACAGGGGGGAGGTACGAGCAGTACTTC.

The CDR3 loop reads CASSPVGRTVYNEQFF. The CDR3 nucleotides read TGTGCCAGCAGCCCAGTAGGTAGGACAGTTTACAATGAGCAGTTCTTC. V is TRBV9 and J is TRBJ2-1; a possible D gene is TRBD1 (6 bases). The V gene's germline CDR1 is SGDLS and CDR2 YYNGEE. Trimming pared 4 bases from V and 4 bases from J, leaving 18 bases between. The CDR3 spans 16 residues.

The J gene is TRBJ2-3, the V gene TRBV19, with TRBD1 as a possible D gene (6 bases). The length of the CDR3 is 13 residues. CDR1 is LNHDA, CDR2 SQIVND, per germline (reference sequence). With 6 bases removed from V and 3 bases from J, the gap between germline ends came to 10 bases. CDR3 loop: CASRRRGTDTQYF. In DNA, the CDR3 is TGTGCCAGTAGGCGCAGGGGTACAGATACGCAGTATTTT.

The V and J genes are TRBV5-1 and TRBJ2-2; possible D gene TRBD2, 6 bases. Deletions cut 1 base from V and 5 bases from J, with 9 bases between. Per germline, CDR1 SGHRS and CDR2 YFSETQ. The CDR3 has 14 amino acids. CDR3 coding DNA: TGCGCCAGCAGCTTGTTAGCGGAAACCGGGGAGCTGTTTTTT. Its translation: CASSLLAETGELFF.

This clone has a single count. The chain has TRBV2 and TRBJ2-2, with 10 bases aligning to TRBD2. Trimming cost V 1 base and J 2 bases; bases outside gene matches: 1. From germline, CDR1 is SNHLY and CDR2 FYNNEI. This CDR3 has 16 residues. The CDR3 spells CASSEGTSGNTGELFF. The CDR3 nucleotides are TGTGCCAGCAGTGAAGGGACTAGCGGAAACACCGGGGAGCTGTTTTTT.

The V call is TRBV19, the J call TRBJ1-4; D is possibly TRBD1 (6 bases). V lost 5 bases and J 8 bases, leaving 18 bases between the germline ends. In germline, CDR1 is LNHDA, CDR2 SQIVND (reference sequence). This CDR3 has 15 residues. In nucleotides, the CDR3 is TGTGCCAGTAGTCACGGATGGGACATGGGGGAAAAACTGTTTTTT. It encodes CASSHGWDMGEKLFF.

In DNA form, the CDR3 reads TGTGCCACCAGCAGACCCACCGCGGGGGTATATGGCTACACCTTC. Protein sequence: CATSRPTAGVYGYTF. This chain joins TRBV15 and TRBJ1-2; a possible D gene is TRBD1 (5 bases). This CDR3 comprises 15 residues. Trimming took off 2 bases at V and 5 bases at J, with 15 bases between the two ends. Germline-derived CDR1 and CDR2 are LNHNV and YYDKDF (reference sequence). The entire variable domain, with the rest obtained from reference TRBV15 and TRBJ1-2, is as follows: DAMVIQNPRYQVTQFGKPVTLSCSQTLNHNVMYWYQQKSSQAPKLLFHYYDKDFNNEADTPDNFQSRRPNTSFCFLDIRSPGLGDTAMYLCATSRPTAGVYGYTFGSGTRLTVV.

The V gene is TRBV29-1, the J gene TRBJ2-5, with TRBD2 as a possible D gene (5 bases). There are 13 residues in the CDR3. Germline assignment: CDR1 SQVTM and CDR2 ANQGSEA. Trimming pared 4 bases from V and 2 bases from J, leaving 11 bases between. DNA for the CDR3: TGCAGCGTTGCGCGGCGGGCACAAGAGACCCAGTACTTC. Protein sequence: CSVARRAQETQYF.

The rearrangement joins TRBV7-2 to TRBJ2-3; D may be TRBD2 (6 bases). V lost 4 bases to trimming and J lost 2 bases, with 13 bases between them. Germline CDR1 and CDR2: SGHTA and FQGNSA. CDR3 size: 15 residues. The CDR3 bases are TGTGCCAGCAGCTCCGGCAGCGGGCTCACAGATACGCAGTATTTT. This encodes CASSSGSGLTDTQYF. Full variable domain (outside the CDR3, taken from reference TRBV7-2 and TRBJ2-3): GAGVSQSPSNKVTEKGKDVELRCDPISGHTALYWYRQSLGQGLEFLIYFQGNSAPDKSGLPSDRFSAERTGGSVSTLTIQRTQQEDSAVYLCASSSGSGLTDTQYFGPGTRLTVL.

A single count supports this clone. The chain's CDR3 is CASSLRLAGNDEQFF. The DNA for the CDR3 is TGTGCCAGCAGCTTACGACTAGCGGGAAACGATGAGCAGTTCTTC. This chain joins TRBV7-3 and TRBJ2-1, with 11 nucleotides matching TRBD2. The CDR3 extends over 15 amino acids. The germline gives CDR1 SGHTA, CDR2 FQGTGA. The V segment lost 2 bases and the J segment 8 bases; nucleotides outside the gene matches: 5. Combining the CDR3 with reference TRBV7-3 and TRBJ2-1 gives the whole variable domain GAGVSQTPSNKVTEKGKYVELRCDPISGHTALYWYRQSLGQGPEFLIYFQGTGAADDSGLPNDRFFAVRPEGSVSTLKIQRTERGDSAVYLCASSLRLAGNDEQFFGPGTRLTVL.

This sequence joins TRBV4-1 and TRBJ2-5; 10 bases line up with TRBD2. The CDR3 is 14 amino acids. Germline V gives CDR1 MGHRA, CDR2 YSYEKL. V was clipped by 3 bases and J by 4 bases; unmatched bases: 2. The CDR3 nucleotides read TGCGCCAGCAGCCACGGGACTAGCGTAGAGACCCAGTACTTC. Translating gives CASSHGTSVETQYF.

This clone has just one count. This chain links TRBV11-3 with TRBJ1-1; 9 positions agree with TRBD1. V lost 5 bases to trimming and J lost 3 bases; unmatched junction nucleotides: 7. This CDR3 has 15 residues. In germline, CDR1 is SGHNT, CDR2 YENEEA. This CDR3 is CASSPSRDRDTEAFF. The CDR3 DNA follows: TGTGCCAGCAGCCCGAGCCGGGACAGGGACACTGAAGCTTTCTTT.

The chain is built from TRBV6-5 and TRBJ1-4; TRBD1 is a possible D gene (6 bases). The CDR3 loop spans 14 amino acids. Germline assignment: CDR1 MNHEY and CDR2 SVGAGI. V was shortened by 6 bases and J by 5 bases, with 13 bases between the two germline ends. This CDR3 is CASSMTGKNEKLFF. The CDR3 DNA reads TGTGCCAGCAGCATGACAGGCAAGAATGAAAAACTGTTTTTT.

The V gene is TRBV21-1, the J gene TRBJ2-7; TRBD1, the D gene given by the table, was not confirmed from the DNA. TRBV21-1 is labeled a pseudogene. This CDR3 is built from 16 residues. CDR3 DNA: TGTGCCAGCAGCAAGAAGGTTTCGGACATGTCCTACGAGCAGTACTTC. Translated, it gives CASSKKVSDMSYEQYF.

The chain links TRBV11-3 to TRBJ1-4, with 7 bases aligning to TRBD1. V dropped 5 bases and J dropped 7; count of bases not matched to a gene: 4. CDR1 is SGHNT and CDR2 is YENEEA in the germline V gene. The CDR3 contains 13 residues. In nucleotides, the CDR3 is TGTGCCAGCAGCGGCCAGGGGGTTGAAAAACTGTTTTTT. It encodes CASSGQGVEKLFF.

V usage is TRBV27 and J usage is TRBJ1-1; the D is unclear. The CDR3 sequence is 15 residues long. V was cut by 6 bases and J by 3 bases, with 17 bases left in between. Looked up from germline, CDR1 is MNHEY and CDR2 is SMNVEV (reference sequence). The CDR3 sequence is CASSLRAPRDTEAFF. CDR3 in DNA: TGTGCCAGCAGCCTCCGAGCCCCGAGGGACACTGAAGCTTTCTTT.

The chain has TRBV9 and TRBJ2-5; 12 bases agree with TRBD2. In germline, CDR1 is SGDLS, CDR2 YYNGEE. This CDR3 region has 16 residues. Germline trimming cut 0 bases from V and 1 base from J; bases unmatched to any gene: 1. The CDR3 sequence is CASSVAGLAGQETQYF. CDR3 bases: TGTGCCAGCAGCGTAGCGGGACTAGCGGGCCAAGAGACCCAGTACTTC.

The genes are TRBV5-4 and TRBJ2-2; TRBD2 agrees at 14 bases. V lost 3 bases to trimming and J lost 8 bases; unmatched junction nucleotides: 12. CDR1 and CDR2 (germline): SGHNT, YYREEE (reference sequence). The CDR3 runs 18 residues. The CDR3 is CASSSTLTSGRAWGELFF. The CDR3 region has the DNA TGTGCCAGCAGCTCCACCTTGACTAGCGGGAGGGCCTGGGGGGAGCTGTTTTTT.

The genes are TRBV29-1 and TRBJ1-4, with 10 bases lining up with TRBD1. CDR1 and CDR2 from the germline V gene are SQVTM and ANQGSEA. V lost 4 bases and J lost 6; bases outside the gene matches: 2. This CDR3 has 13 residues. CDR3 amino acids: CSVGDRGDEKLFF. Written as DNA, the CDR3 is TGCAGCGTTGGGGACAGGGGAGATGAAAAACTGTTTTTT.

The chain recombines TRBV4-3 with TRBJ2-5; 7 bases match TRBD1. After removal of 0 bases from V and 5 bases from J, the junction contained 15 bases not matched to a gene. CDR1 and CDR2 (germline): LGHNA, YSLEER. The CDR3 runs to 18 residues. This chain's CDR3 is CASSQDWYRGRVGETQYF. In nucleotides, the CDR3 is TGCGCCAGCAGCCAAGATTGGTATAGGGGGCGGGTTGGGGAGACCCAGTACTTC.

The genes are TRBV5-1 and TRBJ1-4, with D possibly matching TRBD1 (5 bases). Trimming took off 0 bases at V and 4 bases at J, with 13 bases between the two ends. The CDR3 runs to 16 residues. The germline V gene encodes CDR1 SGHRS and CDR2 YFSETQ. The CDR3 coding sequence is TGCGCCAGCAGCTTGGAAAGGGTGGGGGGTAATGAAAAACTGTTTTTT. It yields the protein CASSLERVGGNEKLFF.

This chain uses TRBV2 with TRBJ1-2; D gene unclear. The germline V gene encodes CDR1 SNHLY and CDR2 FYNNEI. Trimming cost V 5 bases and J 3 bases, with 19 bases left between them. CDR3 length: 16 amino acids. Here the CDR3 reads CASSSRLRASDYGYTF. As DNA, the CDR3 is TGTGCCAGCAGTAGCAGATTGAGGGCAAGTGACTATGGCTACACCTTC. Filled out from reference TRBV2 and TRBJ1-2, the complete variable domain reads EPEVTQTPSHQVTQMGQEVILRCVPISNHLYFYWYRQILGQKVEFLVSFYNNEISEKSEIFDDQFSVERPDGSNFTLKIRSTKLEDSAMYFCASSSRLRASDYGYTFGSGTRLTVV.